The T cell receptor beta chain described here comes from a study of cytomegalovirus exposure and HLA in healthy donors. On the study more broadly: In an earlier analysis, around 120 million unique TCR beta sequences were found from 150 million to 200 million T cells. Study-level findings and limits: It was assumed in the presence/absence analyses that sequencing depth was roughly uniform across donors. Per published accounts, TCR beta sequences correctly predicted the HLA-A and HLA-B alleles of most subjects.

Points on this clone: Its antigen is unidentified.

Use of 60 Vbeta and 13 Jbeta primers characterized the PCR. Sequenced by immunoSEQ multiplex PCR; TCRdb stores in-frame clones only, minus some. The table shows around 200,000 clones, with 75% to 90% occurring only once. Trimming removed 10 bases from V and 0 bases from J, with 16 bases in between. This CDR3 spans 15 amino acids. CDR1 and CDR2 from the germline V gene are SNHLY and FYNNEI. This receptor was identified in a woman aged 18-29 years in good health and CMV-seronegative. The sample taken for sequencing was PBMCs. V gene TRBV2 combines with J gene TRBJ1-3; maybe TRBD1 (6 bases). This chain's CDR3 is CANLGQPSSGNTIYF. CDR3 DNA sequence: TGTGCCAACCTAGGACAGCCCTCCTCTGGAAACACCATATATTTT.